This TCR beta chain emerged from a study of shared T cell receptors in the human thymus. Trimming removed 1 base at V and 0 bases at J, with 7 bases between. This CDR3 has 15 amino acids. The germline V gene encodes CDR1 SGHTA and CDR2 FQGNSA. The table came from immunoSEQ multiplex PCR; TCRdb's copy has only in-frame clones and leaves some out. The table has hundreds of thousands of clones, around 87% seen once. Separately, the same data were catalogued under a study of human thymus T cells. That paper notes: Resections that were taken during corrective heart surgery supplied the thymus tissue. An apparent bias in V and J gene usage was seen in thymic and blood repertoires. Thymic repertoires from unrelated individuals overlapped highly, related research reported.

The source is a boy younger than two with a congenital heart defect. The chain recombines TRBV7-2 with TRBJ1-3; D is undetermined. The sample consisted of thymocytes. The CDR3 DNA follows: TGTGCCAGCAGCTTAGGCGGCATCTCTGGAAACACCATATATTTT. This sequence encodes CASSLGGISGNTIYF.